Listed below are T cell receptor beta chains from one sample, sequenced in a study of T cell changes during pregnancy in multiple sclerosis. Only in-frame clones appear in the TCRdb table, and some are missing; sequencing was by immunoSEQ multiplex PCR. The sample includes about 40,000 clones, 80% to 90% seen only once; the top ten take around 0.51%. The specimen was CD4+ T cells from peripheral blood mononuclear cells, collected in the first trimester of pregnancy. These receptors came from a female donor with multiple sclerosis, enrolled in a pregnancy study. The CDR3 runs from the conserved cysteine through the conserved F or W. The D gene is left open where the match is weak. The listing skips clone size in some rows; elsewhere it reads once, few, many or a size class.

CDR3 DNA: TGTGCCAGCAGCCCAAGCGATAATGAGCAGTTCTTC; CDR3 protein: CASSPSDNEQFF; J gene: TRBJ2-1; D gene: NA; clone size: NA; V gene: TRBV7-9
CDR3 DNA: TGCGCCAGCAGCCAAGAGGGCCCGGGACAGGGGCATCAGCCCCAGCATTTT; CDR3 protein: CASSQEGPGQGHQPQHF; J gene: TRBJ1-5; D gene: TRBD1; clone size: once; V gene: TRBV4-1
CDR3 DNA: TGTGCCAGAAGCACGGGACAGGCCCCGGACTATGGCTACACCTTC; CDR3 protein: CARSTGQAPDYGYTF; J gene: TRBJ1-2; D gene: TRBD1; clone size: NA; V gene: TRBV5-3
CDR3 DNA: TGTGCCAGCAGTGAAGATGCCGGGACAGGCAAAAATGAGCAGTTCTTC; CDR3 protein: CASSEDAGTGKNEQFF; J gene: TRBJ2-1; D gene: TRBD1; clone size: NA; V gene: TRBV25-1
CDR3 DNA: TGCGCCAGCACGGTAACCGGGAGGAGGGAAGAGACCCAGTACTTC; CDR3 protein: CASTVTGRREETQYF; J gene: TRBJ2-5; D gene: TRBD2; clone size: NA; V gene: TRBV4-1
CDR3 DNA: TGTGCCAGCAGGGGTACTGGCGGGCGTAGCACTGAAGCTTTCTTT; CDR3 protein: CASRGTGGRSTEAFF; J gene: TRBJ1-1; D gene: NA; clone size: NA; V gene: TRBV6-6
CDR3 DNA: TGTGCCTGGAGTGTATGGGGGACTCCCTACACCTTC; CDR3 protein: CAWSVWGTPYTF; J gene: TRBJ1-2; D gene: NA; clone size: few; V gene: TRBV30
CDR3 DNA: TGTGCCAGCAGCCTCCCCCCCGGGGAATTGTTTTTT; CDR3 protein: CASSLPPGELFF; J gene: TRBJ1-4; D gene: NA; clone size: NA; V gene: TRBV9
CDR3 DNA: TGCGCCAGCAGCTTGGATTGGACTCAAAACATTCAGTACTTC; CDR3 protein: CASSLDWTQNIQYF; J gene: TRBJ2-4; D gene: NA; clone size: NA; V gene: TRBV5-1
CDR3 DNA: TGTGCCAGCAGCTTCAGGACAGGGGATAATGAGCAGTTCTTC; CDR3 protein: CASSFRTGDNEQFF; J gene: TRBJ2-1; D gene: TRBD1; clone size: once; V gene: TRBV7-2
CDR3 DNA: TGTGCCAGTAGAATCCGCCCTAGCGGCGTGGGACTCGATACGCAGTATTTT; CDR3 protein: CASRIRPSGVGLDTQYF; J gene: TRBJ2-3; D gene: TRBD2; clone size: NA; V gene: TRBV19
CDR3 DNA: TGTGCCAGCCAACTAGCGAAAGATACGCAGTATTTT; CDR3 protein: CASQLAKDTQYF; J gene: TRBJ2-3; D gene: TRBD2; clone size: NA; V gene: TRBV11-1
CDR3 DNA: TGTGCCAGCAGCATCTATCAGGGAAACCGGCAGTACTTC; CDR3 protein: CASSIYQGNRQYF; J gene: TRBJ2-7; D gene: NA; clone size: NA; V gene: TRBV14
CDR3 DNA: TGTGCCAGCTCTCCCAACCCAGGGGACTCCTACAATGAGCAGTTCTTC; CDR3 protein: CASSPNPGDSYNEQFF; J gene: TRBJ2-1; D gene: NA; clone size: NA; V gene: TRBV7-2
CDR3 DNA: TGTGCCTGGAGATGGGGGGGAAGTTCCTACAATGAGCAGTTCTTC; CDR3 protein: CAWRWGGSSYNEQFF; J gene: TRBJ2-1; D gene: TRBD2; clone size: NA; V gene: TRBV30
CDR3 DNA: TGTGCCAGCACCACAGAACAGGGGGATGAAGCTTTCTTT; CDR3 protein: CASTTEQGDEAFF; J gene: TRBJ1-1; D gene: TRBD1; clone size: NA; V gene: TRBV18
CDR3 DNA: TGTGCCAGCAGTGAACGGACAGGGAACACCGGGGAGCTGTTTTTT; CDR3 protein: CASSERTGNTGELFF; J gene: TRBJ2-2; D gene: TRBD1; clone size: NA; V gene: TRBV2
CDR3 DNA: TGTGCCAGCAGCCAAGTTCCTAGCGGGATTGAGCAGTTCTTC; CDR3 protein: CASSQVPSGIEQFF; J gene: TRBJ2-1; D gene: TRBD2; clone size: NA; V gene: TRBV4-2